The 5 T cell receptor beta chains reported below all come from one sample, sequenced in a study of blood T cells in healthy people across ages. For the second PCR, which ran for 7 to 11 cycles, a sample-barcoded 5' primer and a J-beta primer mix were used. TCRdb redid the calling of the 5' RACE reads with MiXCR, one entry per CDR3 protein. The sample has some 780,000 distinct CDR3 sequences; around 50% are singletons. Material: blood. The receptors shown here come from a man aged 35 to 55 in good health.

This clonotype was observed at least ten times. This chain uses TRBV9 with TRBJ2-6; D is possibly TRBD2 (6 bases). From germline, CDR1 is SGDLS and CDR2 YYNGEE. Trimming stripped 1 base from V and 0 bases from J, with 17 bases between. The CDR3 runs 19 residues. The CDR3 protein is CASSVFRGLSYSGANVLTF. The CDR3 DNA sequence: TGTGCCAGCAGCGTATTTAGGGGACTTTCTTACTCTGGGGCCAACGTCCTGACTTTC.

The chain links TRBV20-1 to TRBJ2-1; perhaps TRBD2 as D (6 bases). The CDR3 is 14 residues long. The V and J ends lost 7 bases and 5 bases respectively, with 18 bases between them. Germline CDR1 DFQATT, CDR2 SNEGSKA (reference sequence). For the CDR3, the DNA is TGCAGTGTCCTCGGGAGATCTGCCCACAATGAGCAGTTCTTC. Amino acids: CSVLGRSAHNEQFF.

Only one count was recorded for this clonotype. The J gene is TRBJ1-4, the V gene TRBV20-1, with 7 bases fitting TRBD1. The V gene's germline CDR1 is DFQATT and CDR2 SNEGSKA (reference sequence). V gave up 6 bases and J gave up 10 bases; unmatched junction bases: 17. The CDR3 has 15 amino acids. The CDR3 region has the DNA TGCAGTGCCCCCATCTCGACAGGGCCCATAGGAAAACTGTTTTTT. Residues: CSAPISTGPIGKLFF.

This rearrangement joins TRBV27 to TRBJ2-6; D is ambiguous. The CDR3 extends over 15 amino acids. Trimming took 6 bases from V and 2 from J, leaving 11 bases between them. The germline V gene has CDR1 MNHEY and CDR2 SMNVEV (reference sequence). The CDR3 sequence is CASSQYGAGANVLTF. In nucleotides, the CDR3 is TGTGCCAGCAGCCAATACGGCGCTGGGGCCAACGTCCTGACTTTC.

This rearrangement joins TRBV5-1 to TRBJ2-7; TRBD1 agrees at 7 bases. The CDR3 is 15 amino acids. V lost 4 bases, J lost 2 bases, and 9 bases stayed unmatched. The V gene's germline CDR1 is SGHRS and CDR2 YFSETQ. CDR3 residues: CASSLGTDQTYEQYF. As DNA, the CDR3 is TGCGCCAGCAGCCTTGGGACAGATCAAACCTACGAGCAGTACTTC.